This T cell receptor (beta chain) was sequenced in a study of resident and recirculating memory T cells in vitiligo. Study context: The samples were homogenized without cell sorting before genomic DNA extraction.

Clones were sequenced by immunoSEQ multiplex PCR, and TCRdb holds only the in-frame ones, with some missing. The sample shows 65,000 to 80,000 clones, roughly 94% of them seen only once. To note about this clone: Its specificity is not known.

Germline-derived CDR1 and CDR2 are SNHLY and FYNNEI. V lost 8 bases and J lost 2, with 12 bases in between. CDR3 length equals 13 residues. Study observations and caveats: No single dominant TCR clone appeared; lesion clonality varied. Sequences differed between biopsy sites and patients, suggesting private specificity.

Anyone treated within the previous three months was excluded. Sequencing input: blood. The V gene is TRBV2, the J gene TRBJ2-5, with TRBD2 as a possible D gene (6 bases). This TCR came from a male donor with vitiligo. For the CDR3, the DNA is TGTGCCAGCCCCGGGACTCGACAAGAGACCCAGTACTTC. Residues: CASPGTRQETQYF.